A few counts support the clone carrying this T cell receptor (beta chain). What it recognizes is unknown. This CDR3 is 15 amino acids long. V lost 2 bases, J lost 3 bases, and 6 bases stayed unmatched. Germline values: CDR1 SEHNR, CDR2 FQNEAQ (reference sequence). Extraction and reverse transcription of RNA yielded cDNA as the sequencing template. Sequencing used immunoSEQ multiplex PCR; TCRdb keeps in-frame clones, though not all of them. In the table there are 110,000 or so clones, 56% of which are singletons. These data come from a study of CD8+ T cells in alopecia areata. The overall study: Tofacitinib ran 6 to 18 months, followed by 6 months off drug.

Study-wide findings and caveats: Among the top 100, expanded CD8+ clones, as well as scalp clonality, were significantly decreased by tofacitinib.

Indicated treatment: oral pan-JAK inhibitor, 5-10 mg twice daily. The sample consisted of CD4+ T cells sorted from blood, taken at week 24, from a patient treated with tofacitinib. The clonotype was recovered from a human donor with alopecia areata. The chain carries TRBV7-9 and TRBJ2-5; 7 positions agree with TRBD2. CDR3 amino acids: CASSLMFLAEETQYF. CDR3 bases: TGTGCCAGCAGCTTAATGTTCCTAGCGGAAGAGACCCAGTACTTC.